The present entry profiles one T cell receptor beta chain with its context. Its matching antigen is unknown. This sample is drawn from a study of vaccination effects on CD4 cells after COVID-19. Background on the study: Either the mRNA-1273 or the BNT162b2 vaccine was given to participants as two doses. Both of the two convalescent patients gave a sample, one 16 days and one a week before vaccination.

This table comes from immunoSEQ multiplex PCR, and its TCRdb copy is limited to in-frame clones, with some not included. The table shows roughly 26,000 clones, with 70% to 80% occurring only once. This CDR3 has 17 amino acids. Germline values: CDR1 KGHSH, CDR2 LQKENI. With 4 bases clipped from V and 5 bases from J, the junction kept 14 bases outside the gene matches. Using viral peptide pools, the ViraFEST assay grew out antigen-specific CD4+ T cells prior to sequencing. With approximately 9 days of culture completed, CD4+ T cells were isolated. The person was diagnosed with PCR-confirmed SARS-CoV-2 infection between March and December 2020. Notes on the study in general: Convalescent patients numbered few in the study; early post-infection timepoints were missing entirely. Clones that were induced by infection or by vaccine showed marked contraction late after vaccination.

The sequencing used CD4+ T cells from PBMCs cultured with HCoV-NL63 spike peptides, collected before COVID-19 vaccination. The clonotype originates from a human donor who had a prior SARS-CoV-2 infection. The chain combines TRBV18 with TRBJ1-1; 9 positions match TRBD1. CDR3 sequence (DNA): TGTGCCAGCTCACTGATAGTATCCGGGACAGGGTCAACTGAAGCTTTCTTT. The encoded protein is CASSLIVSGTGSTEAFF.